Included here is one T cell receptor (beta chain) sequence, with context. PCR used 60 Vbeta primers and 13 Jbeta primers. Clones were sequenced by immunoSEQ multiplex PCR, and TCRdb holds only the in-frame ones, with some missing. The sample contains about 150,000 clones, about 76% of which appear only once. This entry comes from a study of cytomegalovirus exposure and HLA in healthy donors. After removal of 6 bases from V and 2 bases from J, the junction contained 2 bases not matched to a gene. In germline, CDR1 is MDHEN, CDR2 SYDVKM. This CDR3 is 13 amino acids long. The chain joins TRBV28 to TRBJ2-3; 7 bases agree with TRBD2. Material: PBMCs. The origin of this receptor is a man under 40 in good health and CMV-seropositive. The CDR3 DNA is TGTGCCAGCAGCGGGGGGACCACAGATACGCAGTATTTT. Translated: CASSGGTTDTQYF.